The entry below gives a single T cell receptor beta chain sequence along with its context. Its antigen is not yet known. No per-base quality is available; no much larger clone lies one base away. Using the deep immunoSEQ assay, TCR CDR3 regions were amplified from genomic DNA by multiplex PCR. Extracted genomic DNA from each cell subset was spread evenly across all wells of several immunoSEQ 96-well plates, with each plate serving as a replicate. For sorted subsets, roughly 200 ng of genomic DNA, equivalent to 25,000 to 35,000 T cell genomes, went into each replicate PCR. Purified libraries were quantified with a Qubit 3.0 fluorometer, sized on a Bioanalyzer 2100, and re-quantified with the KAPA Library Quantification kit. Each immunoSEQ 96-well plate was sequenced on its own single-read 150-cycle Illumina NextSeq 550 flow cell. On the authors' methods: Because the immunoSEQ output included only junctional sequences and no quality scores, the filtering could not be the same as the filtering used for full-length reads. To assign V/J genes and CDR3, sequences were annotated against IMGT germline references using PyIR, a Python wrapper for IgBLAST v1.9. Reads were removed for weak V/J assignments (E-value above 1e-6), missing CDR3, stop codons, out-of-frame junctions, or ambiguous translated residues. V3J clonotypes were defined as sequences sharing an identical inferred V gene, J gene, and CDR3 amino acid sequence. Percentage overlap between repertoires was computed as shared unique clonotypes divided by the size of the smaller repertoire. Repertoire richness was assessed with RTK rarefaction, the Chao1 estimator, and Recon v2.1 estimates of unobserved clonotypes. For all TCRbeta clonotypes obtained by the gDNA method from a few donors, generation probabilities were computed with OLGA. TCRdb took this table from immuneACCESS and kept in-frame rearrangements with V and J called. Such tables lack part of the clones; where checked against another copy, unresolved V genes explain under half of the gap, and the rest is unexplained. V and J calls and clone size are those listed in that table; D and trimming were worked out from the DNA. The sample data list millions of clones, and around 90% of these were observed just once. The ten largest clones add up to roughly 0.14% of the sample.

The donors were healthy, HIV-negative adults with no recently reported acute infections or vaccinations. Only Caucasian adults living in Nashville, Tennessee, USA were represented among the donors. CD4+ T cells were enriched by magnetic negative selection, after which naive cells were positively selected on CD45RA and the negative fraction was taken as the memory subset. Blood was collected by leukapheresis, and PBMCs were isolated by Ficoll-Histopaque density gradient centrifugation and then cryopreserved in liquid nitrogen vapor phase. Purity and quantity of every magnetically sorted T cell population were checked by analytical flow cytometry. Each sorted fraction had its genomic DNA isolated and then quantified by UV absorbance on a Nanodrop 2000c. The data stem from a study of shared clonotypes between healthy human individuals (TCRdb year 2020). Study-level background: The cohort comprised a couple of women and a few men aged 18 to 49 years. For each donor, CD4 naive and CD4 memory were each given three plates, CD8 naive was given two plates, and CD8 memory was given one plate. The study deeply sequenced blood TCR repertoires of about 5 healthy adults to estimate repertoire size and the extent of clonotype sharing between individuals. Libraries were prepared and TCR repertoires were sequenced by different laboratories using diverse techniques, in order to increase sequencing depth and limit assay-specific biases. Between about 0.85 and 9.5 billion PBMCs per donor were obtained by leukapheresis. Broad study findings and their caveats: Rarefaction of sorted-subset datasets indicated incomplete sequencing despite the large sequencing depth. Compared with non-shared clonotypes, the clonotypes found in all four sorted-subset donors had higher generation probabilities. The small number of donors limited the genetic and exposure-history diversity represented. Sampling was limited to blood, and TCR repertoires in tissue likely differ from TCR repertoires in blood. Based on pairwise subsampling, the degree of clonotype sharing among donors was expected to be affected by sequencing depth. Naive subsets generally had larger estimated clonotype richness than memory subsets did. Across four donors, roughly 5.4% of naive CD4, approximately 3.5% of naive CD8, around 2.5% of memory CD4, and about 0.4% of memory CD8 clonotypes were shared.

Trimming removed 5 bases from V and 4 bases from J; the gene matches leave 5 bases unexplained. From the cysteine through the phenylalanine, the CDR3 covers 14 amino acids. Only the CDR3 DNA is retained, 42 bases long and in frame from the first base. CDR1 and CDR2 (MNHNY, SVGAGI) derive from the germline V gene (reference sequence). The sample taken for sequencing was naive CD4+ T cells sorted from blood. Interpreted using the paper, the cell subset or site label stands for: CD45RA+ positively selected. The TCR originated in a man between 18 and 35 years old in good health. Rearrangement joined TRBV6-6 to TRBJ1-3, and 7 junctional nucleotides match TRBD1. The CDR3 reads as follows: CASSPQGTGNTIYF. The nucleotide sequence is given as TGTGCCAGCAGTCCACAGGGGACAGGAAACACCATATATTTT.